The 13 T cell receptor beta chains listed next were all sequenced from one sample in a study of cytomegalovirus exposure and HLA in healthy donors. PCR amplification relied on 60 Vbeta primers (plus 13 Jbeta primers). The table came from immunoSEQ multiplex PCR; TCRdb's copy has only in-frame clones and leaves some out. The sample has about 240,000 clones, roughly 84% seen once. The sample comprised PBMCs. The receptor source for this set is a girl aged 2 to 9 in good health and CMV-seronegative.

The rearrangement joins TRBV11-2 to TRBJ1-1, with TRBD1 identical over 7 bases. The CDR3 contains 15 residues. Germline lookup yields CDR1 SGHAT and CDR2 FQNNGV. V shed 1 base, J shed 1 base, and the junction held 3 bases outside the gene matches. The DNA for the CDR3 is TGTGCCAGCAGCTTAGTGGCAGGGGGGAACACTGAAGCTTTCTTT. Its protein product is CASSLVAGGNTEAFF.

This clone was detected only a few times. This rearrangement joins TRBV6-6 to TRBJ1-1, with D perhaps matching TRBD1 (6 bases). This CDR3 region has 14 residues. Germline lookup yields CDR1 MNHNY and CDR2 SVGAGI (reference sequence). V was pared by 6 bases and J by 2 bases, with 13 bases between. In DNA, the CDR3 is TGTGCCAGCAGGATACAGGGCCATAACACTGAAGCTTTCTTT. Translation: CASRIQGHNTEAFF.

The chain is built from TRBV27 and TRBJ2-7; 7 bases align to TRBD1. The junction had 7 bases not matched to a gene; V was cut back by 3 bases and J by 5 bases. This CDR3 is 14 amino acids long. The germline V gene has CDR1 MNHEY and CDR2 SMNVEV (reference sequence). CDR3 sequence (DNA): TGTGCCAGCAGTTTCACGACAGGGAGAAACGAGCAGTACTTC. It translates to CASSFTTGRNEQYF.

The rearrangement uses TRBV27 and TRBJ2-7, with 12 bases identical to TRBD1. Losses at the gene ends were 6 bases for V and 1 base for J; bases not matched to a gene: 10. This CDR3 is built from 17 residues. The germline CDR1 and CDR2 sequences are MNHEY and SMNVEV (reference sequence). CDR3 coding DNA: TGTGCCAGCAGGGGGACAGGGGGCGCGAGACGGTCCTACGAGCAGTACTTC. Translated, it gives CASRGTGGARRSYEQYF.

This rearrangement joins TRBV7-8 to TRBJ1-1; 7 positions match TRBD1. V trimming: 5 bases; J trimming: 0 bases; junction bases outside the gene matches: 6. The CDR3 is made up of 15 amino acids. Germline V CDR1 and CDR2: SGHVS, FQNEAQ. The DNA of the CDR3 is TGTGCCAGCAGCCCCCGACAGGGCCTGAACACTGAAGCTTTCTTT. This sequence encodes CASSPRQGLNTEAFF.

The chain joins TRBV19 to TRBJ2-7, with TRBD2 matching over 8 bases. V lost 8 bases and J lost 2; bases outside the gene matches: 5. The CDR3 length is 13 residues. Germline V CDR1 and CDR2: LNHDA, SQIVND (reference sequence). The DNA for the CDR3 is TGTGCCAGTGGTGAGACTAGCGCCTACGAGCAGTACTTC. Translation gives CASGETSAYEQYF.

The chain links TRBV29-1 to TRBJ1-3; weak D call: TRBD1 (6 bases). The V and J ends lost 6 bases and 0 bases respectively, with 6 bases between them. CDR1 SQVTM and CDR2 ANQGSEA come from the germline V gene. The CDR3 spans 12 residues. The CDR3 region has the DNA TGCAGCGTCAGGGGCTCTGGAAACACCATATATTTT. Residues: CSVRGSGNTIYF.

In regard to this clone: One junction end disagrees with the germline gene, perhaps due to a read error. DNA of the CDR3: TGTTCCAGCAGCTTAGCAGGGGCCCATCAGCCCCAGCATTTT. It yields the protein CSSSLAGAHQPQHF. The chain carries TRBV7-9 and TRBJ1-5, with D tentatively TRBD1 (6 bases). There are 14 residues in the CDR3. CDR1 SEHNR and CDR2 FQNEAQ come from the germline V gene (reference sequence).

The chain employs TRBV2 and TRBJ2-7; 9 bases fit TRBD1. Germline loops: CDR1 SNHLY, CDR2 FYNNEI. The CDR3 runs 14 residues. V lost 8 bases to trimming and J lost 3 bases; unmatched junction nucleotides: 8. The DNA of the CDR3 is TGTGCCAGCCGGGGGACAGGGCCCGTCTACGAGCAGTACTTC. This sequence encodes CASRGTGPVYEQYF.

The chain employs TRBV5-4 and TRBJ2-5; 14 bases line up with TRBD2. Germline loops: CDR1 SGHNT, CDR2 YYREEE (reference sequence). CDR3 size: 16 residues. V gave up 2 bases and J gave up 4 bases; unmatched junction bases: 4. The CDR3 loop is CASSFRLAGGVETQYF. The DNA for the CDR3 is TGTGCCAGCAGCTTTCGACTAGCGGGGGGGGTAGAGACCCAGTACTTC.

V gene TRBV11-2 combines with J gene TRBJ2-5; 13 bases are shared with TRBD2. The DNA matches TRBJ2-7 better at its end, which makes the J call doubtful. The CDR3 spans 18 residues. The germline gives CDR1 SGHAT, CDR2 FQNNGV. Here the CDR3 reads CASSGRTSGSGAIYEQYF. In DNA form, the CDR3 reads TGTGCCAGCAGCGGGAGGACTAGCGGGAGTGGGGCTATTTACGAGCAGTACTTC.

The chain joins TRBV6-1 to TRBJ2-3; 13 nucleotides match TRBD2. This CDR3 contains 15 residues. J lost 6 bases, V lost 6 bases, and 6 bases had no gene match. Germline CDR1 reads MNHNS; CDR2 reads SASEGT. The CDR3 protein is CASRRGLAGLDTQYF. The CDR3 bases are TGTGCCAGCAGGCGGGGACTAGCGGGATTGGATACGCAGTATTTT.

The chain is built from TRBV6-1 and TRBJ1-6; D is perhaps TRBD1 (5 bases). The CDR3 is 14 residues long. In germline, CDR1 is MNHNS, CDR2 SASEGT. Trimming took 9 bases from V and 5 from J, leaving 14 bases between them. The CDR3 here is CARLGHADNSPLHF. CDR3 sequence (DNA): TGTGCCAGACTTGGACATGCCGATAATTCACCCCTCCACTTT.